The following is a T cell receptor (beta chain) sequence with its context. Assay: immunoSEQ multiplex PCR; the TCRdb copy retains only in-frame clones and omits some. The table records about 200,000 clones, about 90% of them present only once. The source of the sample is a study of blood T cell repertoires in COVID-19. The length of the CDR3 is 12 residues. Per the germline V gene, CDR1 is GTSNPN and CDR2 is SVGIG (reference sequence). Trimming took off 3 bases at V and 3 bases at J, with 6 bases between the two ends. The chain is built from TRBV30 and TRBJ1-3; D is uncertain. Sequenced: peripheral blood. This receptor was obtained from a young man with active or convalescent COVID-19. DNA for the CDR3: TGTGCCTGGAGGAGAGGTGGAAACACCATATATTTT. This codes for CAWRRGGNTIYF.